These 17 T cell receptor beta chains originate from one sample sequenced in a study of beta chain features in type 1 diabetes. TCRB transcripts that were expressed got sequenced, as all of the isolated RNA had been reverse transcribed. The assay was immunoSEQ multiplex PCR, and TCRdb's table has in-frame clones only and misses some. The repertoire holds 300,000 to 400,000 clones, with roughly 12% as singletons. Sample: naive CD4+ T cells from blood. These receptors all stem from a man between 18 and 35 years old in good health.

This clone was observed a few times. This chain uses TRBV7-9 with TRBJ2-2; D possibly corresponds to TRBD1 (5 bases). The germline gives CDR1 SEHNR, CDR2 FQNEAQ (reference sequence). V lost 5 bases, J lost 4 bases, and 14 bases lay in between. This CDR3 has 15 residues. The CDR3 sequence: CASSLGRTITGELFF. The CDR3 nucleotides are TGTGCCAGCAGCCTGGGGCGCACGATCACCGGGGAGCTGTTTTTT.

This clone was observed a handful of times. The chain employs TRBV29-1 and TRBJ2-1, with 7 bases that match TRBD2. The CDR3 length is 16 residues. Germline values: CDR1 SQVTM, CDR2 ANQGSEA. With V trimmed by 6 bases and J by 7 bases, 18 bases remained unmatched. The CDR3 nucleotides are TGCAGCGTCTGGCCTATCGGGGGGTCCTCTACAAATGAGCAGTTCTTC. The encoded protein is CSVWPIGGSSTNEQFF.

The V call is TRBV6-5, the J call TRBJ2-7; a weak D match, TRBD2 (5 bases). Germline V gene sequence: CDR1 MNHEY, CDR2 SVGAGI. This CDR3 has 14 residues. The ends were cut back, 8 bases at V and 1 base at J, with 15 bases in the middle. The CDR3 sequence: CASGIQDSSYEQYF. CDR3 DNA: TGTGCCAGCGGAATTCAGGACTCTTCCTACGAGCAGTACTTC.

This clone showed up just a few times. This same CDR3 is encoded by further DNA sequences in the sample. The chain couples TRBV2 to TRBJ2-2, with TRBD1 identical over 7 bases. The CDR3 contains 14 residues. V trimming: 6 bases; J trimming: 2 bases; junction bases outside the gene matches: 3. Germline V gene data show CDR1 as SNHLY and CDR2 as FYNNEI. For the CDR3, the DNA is TGTGCCAGCAGGGGACAGAGAAACACCGGGGAGCTGTTTTTT. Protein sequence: CASRGQRNTGELFF.

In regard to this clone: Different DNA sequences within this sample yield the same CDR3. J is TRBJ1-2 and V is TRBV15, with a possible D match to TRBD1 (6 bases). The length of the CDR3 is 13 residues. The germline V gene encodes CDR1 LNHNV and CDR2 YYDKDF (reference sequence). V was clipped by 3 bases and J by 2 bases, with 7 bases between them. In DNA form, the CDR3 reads TGTGCCACCAGCAGCGACAGGAACTATGGCTACACCTTC. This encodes CATSSDRNYGYTF.

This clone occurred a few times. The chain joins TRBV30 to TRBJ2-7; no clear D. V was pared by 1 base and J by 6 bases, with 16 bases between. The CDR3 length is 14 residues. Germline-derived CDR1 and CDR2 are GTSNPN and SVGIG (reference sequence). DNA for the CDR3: TGTGCCTGGAGTGGGATAGCTTTGAAAAGCGAGCAGTACTTC. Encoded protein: CAWSGIALKSEQYF.

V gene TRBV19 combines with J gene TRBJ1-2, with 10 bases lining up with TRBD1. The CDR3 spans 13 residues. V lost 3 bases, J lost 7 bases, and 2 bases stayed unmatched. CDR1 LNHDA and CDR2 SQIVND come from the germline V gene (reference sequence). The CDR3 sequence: CASSIDRGPGYTF. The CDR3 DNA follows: TGTGCCAGTAGTATTGACAGGGGGCCTGGCTACACCTTC.

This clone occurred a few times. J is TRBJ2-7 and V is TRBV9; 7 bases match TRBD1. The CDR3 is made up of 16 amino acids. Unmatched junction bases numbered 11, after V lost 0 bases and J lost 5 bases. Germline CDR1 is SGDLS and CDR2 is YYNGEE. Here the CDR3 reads CASSVDARGTYNEQYF. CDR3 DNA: TGTGCCAGCAGCGTAGACGCCAGGGGGACGTATAACGAGCAGTACTTC.

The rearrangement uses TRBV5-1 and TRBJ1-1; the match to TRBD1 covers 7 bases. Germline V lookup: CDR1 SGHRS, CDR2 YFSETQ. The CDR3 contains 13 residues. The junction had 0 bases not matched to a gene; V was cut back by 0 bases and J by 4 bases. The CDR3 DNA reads TGCGCCAGCAGCTTGGACAGGGGCACTGAAGCTTTCTTT. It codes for CASSLDRGTEAFF.

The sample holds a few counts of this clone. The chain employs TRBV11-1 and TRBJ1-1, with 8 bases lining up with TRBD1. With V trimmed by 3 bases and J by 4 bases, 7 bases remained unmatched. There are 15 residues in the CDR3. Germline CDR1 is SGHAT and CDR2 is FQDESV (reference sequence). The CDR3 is CASSFDRGRGTEAFF. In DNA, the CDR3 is TGTGCCAGCAGCTTCGACAGGGGACGTGGCACTGAAGCTTTCTTT.

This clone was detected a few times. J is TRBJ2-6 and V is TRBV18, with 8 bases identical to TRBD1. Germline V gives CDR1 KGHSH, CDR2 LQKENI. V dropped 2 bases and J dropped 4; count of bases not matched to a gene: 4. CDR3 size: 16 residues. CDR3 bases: TGTGCCAGCTCACCAACAGGGGGAGGAGGGGCCAACGTCCTGACTTTC. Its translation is CASSPTGGGGANVLTF.

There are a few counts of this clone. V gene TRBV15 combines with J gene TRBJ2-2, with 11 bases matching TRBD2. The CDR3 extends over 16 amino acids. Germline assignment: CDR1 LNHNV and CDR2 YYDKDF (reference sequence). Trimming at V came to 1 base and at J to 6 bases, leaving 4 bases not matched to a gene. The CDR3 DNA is TGTGCCACCAGCAGAGGAGTAGCGGGAGGGCCCGGGGAGCTGTTTTTT. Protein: CATSRGVAGGPGELFF.

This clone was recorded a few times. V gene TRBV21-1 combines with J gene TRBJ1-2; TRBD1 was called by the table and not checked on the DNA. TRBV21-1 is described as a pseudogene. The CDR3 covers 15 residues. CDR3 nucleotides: TGTGCCAGCAGCAAAGAGGGGCACCAGTCCTATGGCTACACCTTC. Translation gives CASSKEGHQSYGYTF.

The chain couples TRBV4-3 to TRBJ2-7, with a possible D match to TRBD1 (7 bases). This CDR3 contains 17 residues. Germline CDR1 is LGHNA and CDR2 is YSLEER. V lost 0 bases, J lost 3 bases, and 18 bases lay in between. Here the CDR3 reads CASSQDWGRGTHYEQYF. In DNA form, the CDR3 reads TGCGCCAGCAGCCAAGATTGGGGCAGGGGGACTCACTACGAGCAGTACTTC.

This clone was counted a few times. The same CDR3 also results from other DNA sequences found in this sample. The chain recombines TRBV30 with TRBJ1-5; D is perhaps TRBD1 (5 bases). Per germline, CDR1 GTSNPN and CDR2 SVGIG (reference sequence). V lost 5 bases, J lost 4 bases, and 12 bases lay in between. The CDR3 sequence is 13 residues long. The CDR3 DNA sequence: TGTGCCTGGTCGGGGGGAGAGAATCAGCCCCAGCATTTT. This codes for CAWSGGENQPQHF.

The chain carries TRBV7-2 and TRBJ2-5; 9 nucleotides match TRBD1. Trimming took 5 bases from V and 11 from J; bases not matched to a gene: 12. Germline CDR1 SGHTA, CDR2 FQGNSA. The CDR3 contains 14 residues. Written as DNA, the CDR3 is TGTGCCAGCAGCCGCCTCACAGGGGGCTATGAGCAGTACTTC. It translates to CASSRLTGGYEQYF. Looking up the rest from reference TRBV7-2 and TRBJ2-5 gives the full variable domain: GAGVSQSPSNKVTEKGKDVELRCDPISGHTALYWYRQSLGQGLEFLIYFQGNSAPDKSGLPSDRFSAERTGGSVSTLTIQRTQQEDSAVYLCASSRLTGGYEQYFGPGTRLLVL.

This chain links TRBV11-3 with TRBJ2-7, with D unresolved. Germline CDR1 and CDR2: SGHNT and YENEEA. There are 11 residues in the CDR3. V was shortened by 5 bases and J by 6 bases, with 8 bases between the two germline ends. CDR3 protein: CASSQSGEQYF. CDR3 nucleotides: TGTGCCAGCAGCCAATCGGGCGAGCAGTACTTC.